Ten or more counts support the clone carrying this T cell receptor beta chain. This specimen comes from a study of T-cell reconstitution after alpha-beta-depleted transplantation in children. The CDR3 has 15 residues. Looked up from germline, CDR1 is SGDLS and CDR2 is YYNGEE. V shed 4 bases and J 6 bases; nucleotides not matched to a gene: 8. For TCRbeta, the library was prepared with unique molecular identifiers. TCRdb reanalysed the PCR reads using MiXCR and keeps one entry per CDR3 protein. The top ten hold 27% of the sample, which has roughly 45,000 distinct CDR3 sequences, approximately 8.7% seen once.

The chain has TRBV9 and TRBJ2-7, with 12 bases matching TRBD2. The sequencing here drew on PBMCs, mostly from graft donor cells, taken 60 days after TCRalphabeta/CD19-depleted stem cell transplant. This TCR came from a male patient between 2 and 9 years old who had a stem cell transplant for chronic granulomatous disease, so the T cells may come from the graft donor. DNA of the CDR3: TGTGCCAGCAGCAAAAGACTAGCGGGAGTCGGCGAGCAGTACTTC. Its translation: CASSKRLAGVGEQYF.